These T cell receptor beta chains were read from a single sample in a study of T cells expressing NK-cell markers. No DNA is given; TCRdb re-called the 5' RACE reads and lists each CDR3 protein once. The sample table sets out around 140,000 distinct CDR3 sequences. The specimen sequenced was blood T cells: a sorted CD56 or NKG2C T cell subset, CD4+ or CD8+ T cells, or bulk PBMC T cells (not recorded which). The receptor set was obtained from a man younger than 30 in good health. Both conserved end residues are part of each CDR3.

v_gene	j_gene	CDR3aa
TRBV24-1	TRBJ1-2	CATSDPDRGYGYTF
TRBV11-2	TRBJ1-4	CASSARATNEKLFF
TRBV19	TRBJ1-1	CASSLGGGEAFF
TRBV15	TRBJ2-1	CATSGRGHLGTTYNNEQFF
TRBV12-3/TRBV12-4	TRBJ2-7	CATPSEGQADEQYF
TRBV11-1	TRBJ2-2	CASSPTRGSGYTGELFF
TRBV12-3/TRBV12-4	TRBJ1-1	CASSQYSMNTEAFF
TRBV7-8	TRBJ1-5	CASSPPASHNQPQHF
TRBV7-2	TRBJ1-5	CASSLGGMGQPQHF
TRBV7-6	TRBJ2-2	CASSGPGAHTGELFF
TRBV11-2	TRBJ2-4	CASSGDQLQYF
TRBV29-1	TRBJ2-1	CSAGTGISSYNEQFF
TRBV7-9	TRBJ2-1	CASSKTSGREVHEQFF
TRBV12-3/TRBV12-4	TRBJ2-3	CASSFRRERGDTQYF
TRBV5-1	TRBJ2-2	CASSLEAGGPTSGELFF
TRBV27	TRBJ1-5	CASSPTIRGQPQHF
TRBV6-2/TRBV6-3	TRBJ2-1	CASSPGLAGGKGQFF
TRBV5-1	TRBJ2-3	CASILAIGDTQYF
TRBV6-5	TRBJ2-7	CASGGGPYEQYF
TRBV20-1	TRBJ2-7	CSARPRGQLYEQYF
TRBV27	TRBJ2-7	CASRTGDSYEQYF
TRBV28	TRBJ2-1	CASSTGKAGLYNEQFF
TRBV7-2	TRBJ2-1	CASSPRRSSYNEQFF
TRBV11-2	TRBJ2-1	CASSLGGTGNNEQFF
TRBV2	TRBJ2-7	CASMGSGRRAYEQYF
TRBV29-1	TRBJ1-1	CSVEGGQGGGGAFF
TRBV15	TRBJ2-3	CATSRATFTDTQYF
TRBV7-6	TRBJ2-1	CASSLAPPEQSTQYNEQFF
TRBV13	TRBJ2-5	CASRGGGPGETQYF
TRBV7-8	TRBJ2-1	CASNKRSGNSYNEQFF
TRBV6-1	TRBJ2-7	CASSLAGGPQEQYF